The 23 T cell receptor beta chains presented below share a single source sample, sequenced in a study of CD8 T cells in ankylosing spondylitis (dated by TCRdb to 2015 to 2018). The paper's findings and limits, for the study overall: Blood from ankylosing spondylitis patients appeared to be characterized by a TCR beta motif composed of several highly homologous amino acid variants.

Library preparation employed 5' RACE. The reads were generated on an Illumina HiSeq 2500. TCRdb trimmed the raw reads at Q25, called clones with MiXCR and kept productive beta chains. Identical CDR3 proteins give one entry, which carries the most common genes and DNA. The sample records more than 250,000 distinct CDR3 sequences, 7.5% to 9% of which are singletons. The ten largest clones add up to approximately 14% of the sample. The antigens of these receptors remain unknown. Sequencing was done on a sample of blood, either unsorted or a sorted T cell fraction (not recorded which). The source of these receptors is a male donor with ankylosing spondylitis.

This clonotype was seen a few times. This rearrangement joins TRBV7-2 to TRBJ2-3, with unresolved D. CDR1 is SGHTA, CDR2 FQGNSA, per germline. With 6 bases removed from V and 2 bases from J, the gap between germline ends came to 9 bases. This CDR3 region has 13 residues. In DNA, the CDR3 is TGTGCCAGCAGTCCCGAAATCACAGATACGCAGTATTTT. It specifies CASSPEITDTQYF.

This clonotype turned up a few times. The chain has TRBV4-3 and TRBJ2-1, with TRBD2 matching over 7 bases. J was trimmed by 7 bases and V by 3 bases; bases with no gene match: 3. Germline assignment: CDR1 LGHNA and CDR2 YSLEER. The CDR3 runs 13 residues. The DNA of the CDR3 is TGCGCCAGCAGCCACTCCGGGAGGAATGAGCAGTTCTTC. This translates into CASSHSGRNEQFF.

This rearrangement joins TRBV15 to TRBJ1-4; D ambiguous. Germline loops: CDR1 LNHNV, CDR2 YYDKDF (reference sequence). V shed 0 bases and J shed 6 bases, with 8 bases lying between them. The CDR3 is 14 amino acids. The CDR3 DNA is TGTGCCACCAGCAGAGATGAGAGGGATGAAAAACTGTTTTTT. Protein product: CATSRDERDEKLFF.

The chain couples TRBV7-2 to TRBJ2-3; 8 nucleotides agree with TRBD2. There are 13 residues in the CDR3. CDR1 SGHTA and CDR2 FQGNSA come from the germline V gene. V lost 8 bases to trimming and J lost 4 bases; unmatched junction nucleotides: 5. This CDR3 reads CASGASGPDTQYF. The CDR3 nucleotides read TGTGCCAGCGGGGCTAGCGGGCCAGATACGCAGTATTTT.

The CDR3 reads CSVEGVGTDTQYF. In nucleotides, the CDR3 is TGCAGCGTTGAAGGAGTGGGCACAGATACGCAGTATTTT. V is TRBV29-1 and J is TRBJ2-3; D is unresolved. Trimming cost V 1 base and J 1 base, with 6 bases left between them. This CDR3 is built from 13 residues. In germline, CDR1 is SQVTM, CDR2 ANQGSEA.

This clonotype was seen repeatedly, ten times or more. CDR3 DNA sequence: TGTGCCAGCAGGGGACTAGCGCCGAACACCGGGGAGCTGTTTTTT. Translating gives CASRGLAPNTGELFF. The rearrangement uses TRBV2 and TRBJ2-2; 10 bases are shared with TRBD2. This CDR3 has 15 residues. CDR1 is SNHLY and CDR2 is FYNNEI in the germline V gene. Trimming took 6 bases from V and 0 from J; bases not matched to a gene: 1. Full variable domain (outside the CDR3, taken from reference TRBV2 and TRBJ2-2): EPEVTQTPSHQVTQMGQEVILRCVPISNHLYFYWYRQILGQKVEFLVSFYNNEISEKSEIFDDQFSVERPDGSNFTLKIRSTKLEDSAMYFCASRGLAPNTGELFFGEGSRLTVL.

J is TRBJ2-7 and V is TRBV3-1; possibly TRBD2 for D (6 bases). Trimming took 2 bases from V and 2 from J, leaving 10 bases between them. Germline lookup yields CDR1 LGHDT and CDR2 YNNKEL (reference sequence). The CDR3 spans 14 residues. Here the CDR3 reads CASSQPGLTYEQYF. In DNA form, the CDR3 reads TGTGCCAGCAGCCAACCGGGACTCACCTACGAGCAGTACTTC.

This clonotype came up a few times. The rearrangement uses TRBV10-3 and TRBJ2-6; D is unclear. The CDR3 totals 12 residues. V gave up 10 bases and J gave up 3 bases, with 7 bases separating them. Per germline, CDR1 ENHRY and CDR2 SYGVKD. The CDR3 DNA sequence: TGTGCCACTGATGTTGGGGCCAACGTCCTGACTTTC. Translation: CATDVGANVLTF.

The chain employs TRBV24-1 and TRBJ2-1, with 9 nucleotides matching TRBD1. V gave up 3 bases and J gave up 9 bases; unmatched junction bases: 8. The CDR3 loop spans 15 amino acids. The germline V gene encodes CDR1 KGHDR and CDR2 SFDVKD. In DNA form, the CDR3 reads TGTGCCACCAGTGATGGACAGGGGCTACAAGGTGAGCAGTTCTTC. This sequence encodes CATSDGQGLQGEQFF.

This clonotype was counted only a few times. J is TRBJ2-2 and V is TRBV11-1; unclear D gene. Looked up from germline, CDR1 is SGHAT and CDR2 is FQDESV (reference sequence). The CDR3 is 12 residues long. V dropped 6 bases and J dropped 4 bases, with 6 bases sitting between them. The CDR3 is CASRMGTGELFF. In nucleotides, the CDR3 is TGTGCCAGCAGGATGGGCACCGGGGAGCTGTTTTTT.

The chain has TRBV20-1 and TRBJ2-1, with 8 nucleotides matching TRBD2. The length of the CDR3 is 16 residues. Looked up from germline, CDR1 is DFQATT and CDR2 is SNEGSKA (reference sequence). V lost 0 bases and J lost 8; bases outside the gene matches: 12. CDR3 nucleotide sequence: TGCAGTGCTAGAGATCCGACAAGCGGGAGTCCGGATGAGCAGTTCTTC. Translated, it gives CSARDPTSGSPDEQFF.

At least ten counts were recorded for this clonotype. This chain connects TRBV5-1 to TRBJ2-7, with 8 nucleotides matching TRBD2. Germline values: CDR1 SGHRS, CDR2 YFSETQ. This CDR3 region has 16 residues. After removal of 0 bases from V and 1 base from J, the junction contained 6 bases not matched to a gene. Here the CDR3 reads CASSLEGLGTSYEQYF. The CDR3, as DNA: TGCGCCAGCAGCTTGGAGGGACTAGGGACGTCCTACGAGCAGTACTTC.

The rearrangement links TRBV12-5 to TRBJ2-6; D is unresolved. Trimming left V 7 bases short and J 1 base short, with 11 bases between. CDR1 and CDR2 (germline): LGHNT, FRNRAP. This CDR3 is built from 15 residues. The CDR3, as DNA: TGTGCTAGTGCCCTGGGGTGGTCTGGGGCCAACGTCCTGACTTTC. Its protein product is CASALGWSGANVLTF.

There are many counts of this clonotype. The rearrangement links TRBV5-1 to TRBJ1-1; D not certain. Trimming pared 0 bases from V and 0 bases from J, leaving 6 bases between. CDR3 size: 14 residues. CDR1 and CDR2 from the germline V gene are SGHRS and YFSETQ. This chain's CDR3 is CASSLGHLNTEAFF. For the CDR3, the DNA is TGCGCCAGCAGCTTGGGACACCTGAACACTGAAGCTTTCTTT.

This clonotype was seen at least ten times. The genes are TRBV10-1 and TRBJ2-3, with 8 nucleotides matching TRBD2. Per the germline V gene, CDR1 is WNHNN and CDR2 is SYGVQD (reference sequence). This CDR3 contains 17 residues. V dropped 1 base and J dropped 4; count of bases not matched to a gene: 10. For the CDR3, the DNA is TGCGCCAGCAGTGAGTTCGAACCCGGGAGGGCCGCAGATACGCAGTATTTT. This encodes CASSEFEPGRAADTQYF.

This clonotype was observed a few times. V usage is TRBV9 and J usage is TRBJ1-5; D is undetermined. The CDR3 has 13 residues. Germline CDR1 SGDLS, CDR2 YYNGEE. Trimming took off 5 bases at V and 7 bases at J, with 13 bases between the two ends. DNA for the CDR3: TGTGCCAGCAGTTTTGAGGGAGGACAGCCCCAGCATTTT. It translates to CASSFEGGQPQHF.

This clonotype has more than one count but fewer than ten. Germline and junction disagree at one end, which may indicate a read error. This chain connects TRBV7-9 to TRBJ1-4; 8 nucleotides line up with TRBD1. This CDR3 is built from 14 residues. Germline assignment: CDR1 SEHNR and CDR2 FQNEAQ (reference sequence). This CDR3 is CASSLATGAEKLFF. CDR3 in DNA: TGTGCCAGCAGCCTAGCGACAGGGGCCGAAAAACTGTTTTTT.

The genes are TRBV4-1 and TRBJ2-1; 10 bases are a match to TRBD2. V dropped 0 bases and J dropped 8; count of bases not matched to a gene: 7. Germline assignment: CDR1 MGHRA and CDR2 YSYEKL. This CDR3 spans 16 amino acids. CDR3 sequence reads: CASSQEHVLAGDEQFF. In DNA, the CDR3 is TGCGCCAGCAGCCAAGAACACGTCCTAGCGGGAGATGAGCAGTTCTTC.

In its sample, this clonotype was seen a few times. The junction departs from the called germline gene at one end, perhaps through a read error. V usage is TRBV28 and J usage is TRBJ2-3, with TRBD2 identical over 7 bases. In germline, CDR1 is MDHEN, CDR2 SYDVKM. The CDR3 covers 13 residues. DNA of the CDR3: TGTGCCAGCATTGATCGCGGGAGAGGTGGGGGAAATTTT. Translating gives CASIDRGRGGGNF.

This clonotype has a handful of counts. The rearrangement links TRBV14 to TRBJ2-3, with D perhaps TRBD2 (6 bases). The CDR3 sequence is 16 residues long. Between the trimmed V and J ends, which lost 4 bases and 3 bases, there was a span of 17 bases. Germline CDR1 SGHDN, CDR2 FVKESK. DNA of the CDR3: TGTGCCAGCAGCCTATTTGAGGGAGGATGGACAGATACGCAGTATTTT. Protein sequence: CASSLFEGGWTDTQYF.

This clonotype came up a few times. The V and J genes are TRBV5-1 and TRBJ1-6; D is unresolved. The V and J ends lost 0 bases and 10 bases respectively, with 14 bases between them. CDR3 length: 15 residues. From germline, CDR1 is SGHRS and CDR2 YFSETQ. The CDR3 region has the DNA TGCGCCAGCAGCTTGGCTCGGCTCCCGGGATCACCCCTCCACTTT. Its translation is CASSLARLPGSPLHF.

The CDR3: CASSSTRGSPLHF. DNA of the CDR3: TGTGCCAGCAGCTCTACCAGGGGTTCACCCCTCCACTTT. The rearrangement uses TRBV7-3 and TRBJ1-6, with D maybe TRBD1 (6 bases). Trimming pared 4 bases from V and 9 bases from J, leaving 10 bases between. In germline, CDR1 is SGHTA, CDR2 FQGTGA. The CDR3 has 13 amino acids. Together with reference TRBV7-3 and TRBJ1-6, the CDR3 gives the full variable domain: GAGVSQTPSNKVTEKGKYVELRCDPISGHTALYWYRQSLGQGPEFLIYFQGTGAADDSGLPNDRFFAVRPEGSVSTLKIQRTERGDSAVYLCASSSTRGSPLHFGNGTRLTVT.

The chain carries TRBV7-9 and TRBJ2-1; 7 bases are a match to TRBD1. The CDR3 is 14 amino acids. CDR1 SEHNR and CDR2 FQNEAQ come from the germline V gene (reference sequence). Losses at the gene ends were 8 bases for V and 5 bases for J; bases not matched to a gene: 9. CDR3 in amino acids: CASLRDSLNNEQFF. CDR3 in DNA: TGTGCCAGCTTGAGGGACAGCCTAAACAATGAGCAGTTCTTC.